This passage covers 6 T cell receptor beta chains from one sample sequenced in a study of blood T cell repertoires in COVID-19. Sequencing used immunoSEQ multiplex PCR; TCRdb keeps in-frame clones, though not all of them. Of some 290,000 clones listed, roughly 90% are singletons. Sequencing was done on a sample of PBMCs or T cells enriched from blood (not recorded which). The receptor source for this set is a woman aged 40 to 50 with acute COVID-19.

The rearrangement joins TRBV7-2 to TRBJ2-3, with 7 bases matching TRBD1. Per the germline V gene, CDR1 is SGHTA and CDR2 is FQGNSA. The CDR3 consists of 16 residues. The J segment lost 0 bases and the V segment lost 4 bases, leaving 7 bases of the junction unmatched. The CDR3 is CASSSLGQSSTDTQYF. The CDR3 coding sequence is TGTGCCAGCAGCTCCCTGGGACAGTCAAGCACAGATACGCAGTATTTT.

The chain is built from TRBV5-1 and TRBJ1-6; D not resolved. Germline CDR1 SGHRS, CDR2 YFSETQ. V was shortened by 1 base and J by 10 bases, with 12 bases between the two germline ends. CDR3 length: 14 amino acids. This CDR3 reads CASSLKDRGSPLHF. In nucleotides, the CDR3 is TGCGCCAGCAGCTTGAAAGATCGCGGGTCACCCCTCCACTTT.

The rearrangement uses TRBV7-2 and TRBJ2-4; possibly TRBD1 for D (6 bases). The CDR3 sequence is 15 residues long. Germline V gives CDR1 SGHTA, CDR2 FQGNSA. The V gene lost 5 bases and the J gene lost 6 bases, with 17 bases spanning the gap. CDR3 region: CASSPRRTALNIQYF. CDR3 coding DNA: TGTGCCAGCAGCCCCCGACGGACAGCCTTAAACATTCAGTACTTC.

The chain has TRBV11-3 and TRBJ1-1; D unclear. V was shortened by 8 bases and J by 1 base, with 20 bases between the two germline ends. Germline loops: CDR1 SGHNT, CDR2 YENEEA. This CDR3 spans 16 amino acids. This CDR3 is CASSQDNWGGNTEAFF. CDR3 DNA sequence: TGTGCCAGCTCCCAAGATAATTGGGGAGGGAACACTGAAGCTTTCTTT. The entire variable domain, with the rest obtained from reference TRBV11-3 and TRBJ1-1, is as follows: EAGVVQSPRYKIIEKKQPVAFWCNPISGHNTLYWYLQNLGQGPELLIRYENEEAVDDSQLPKDRFSAERLKGVDSTLKIQPAELGDSAVYLCASSQDNWGGNTEAFFGQGTRLTVV.

On this clone: Sequence at one end of the junction differs from germline and may be a read error. The chain uses TRBV7-2 and TRBJ1-5, with a possible D match to TRBD1 (5 bases). The CDR3 totals 14 residues. Germline CDR1 is SGHTA and CDR2 is FQGNSA. The CDR3 is CASSAGLRNQPQHF. Written as DNA, the CDR3 is TGTGCCAGCAGCGCGGGACTCCGCAACCAGCCCCAGCATTTT.

The rearrangement links TRBV4-3 to TRBJ2-7; tentative D call: TRBD1 (6 bases). Trimming left V 0 bases short and J 7 bases short, with 19 bases between. The germline gives CDR1 LGHNA, CDR2 YSLEER. The CDR3 runs to 16 residues. CDR3 sequence reads: CASSQDRTGRGEEQYF. CDR3 sequence (DNA): TGCGCCAGCAGCCAAGATCGTACGGGCAGGGGAGAAGAGCAGTACTTC.